This TCR beta chain emerged from a study of T cell responses to AZD1222 COVID-19 vaccine. Germline assignment: CDR1 MDHEN and CDR2 SYDVKM. Trimming stripped 2 bases from V and 7 bases from J, with 11 bases between. This CDR3 spans 13 amino acids. As regards this clone: What it recognizes is unknown.

Using immunoSEQ multiplex PCR, the repertoire was profiled, and TCRdb retains in-frame clones only, with some absent. This table holds approximately 200,000 clones, 90% to 95% found once. Notes on the study in general: Per reports, nearly half of all spike-specific TCRs target regions that are unmutated in variants. Repertoire samples came only from after the peak T cell response.

V gene TRBV28 combines with J gene TRBJ1-2, with a possible D match to TRBD1 (6 bases). This specimen consisted of peripheral blood, obtained 28 days after the second AZD1222 dose. The sequence derives from an adult who received the AZD1222 COVID-19 vaccine. CDR3 DNA: TGTGCCAGCAGTTTACCAGGGGACGGTGGCTACACCTTC. Translation: CASSLPGDGGYTF.